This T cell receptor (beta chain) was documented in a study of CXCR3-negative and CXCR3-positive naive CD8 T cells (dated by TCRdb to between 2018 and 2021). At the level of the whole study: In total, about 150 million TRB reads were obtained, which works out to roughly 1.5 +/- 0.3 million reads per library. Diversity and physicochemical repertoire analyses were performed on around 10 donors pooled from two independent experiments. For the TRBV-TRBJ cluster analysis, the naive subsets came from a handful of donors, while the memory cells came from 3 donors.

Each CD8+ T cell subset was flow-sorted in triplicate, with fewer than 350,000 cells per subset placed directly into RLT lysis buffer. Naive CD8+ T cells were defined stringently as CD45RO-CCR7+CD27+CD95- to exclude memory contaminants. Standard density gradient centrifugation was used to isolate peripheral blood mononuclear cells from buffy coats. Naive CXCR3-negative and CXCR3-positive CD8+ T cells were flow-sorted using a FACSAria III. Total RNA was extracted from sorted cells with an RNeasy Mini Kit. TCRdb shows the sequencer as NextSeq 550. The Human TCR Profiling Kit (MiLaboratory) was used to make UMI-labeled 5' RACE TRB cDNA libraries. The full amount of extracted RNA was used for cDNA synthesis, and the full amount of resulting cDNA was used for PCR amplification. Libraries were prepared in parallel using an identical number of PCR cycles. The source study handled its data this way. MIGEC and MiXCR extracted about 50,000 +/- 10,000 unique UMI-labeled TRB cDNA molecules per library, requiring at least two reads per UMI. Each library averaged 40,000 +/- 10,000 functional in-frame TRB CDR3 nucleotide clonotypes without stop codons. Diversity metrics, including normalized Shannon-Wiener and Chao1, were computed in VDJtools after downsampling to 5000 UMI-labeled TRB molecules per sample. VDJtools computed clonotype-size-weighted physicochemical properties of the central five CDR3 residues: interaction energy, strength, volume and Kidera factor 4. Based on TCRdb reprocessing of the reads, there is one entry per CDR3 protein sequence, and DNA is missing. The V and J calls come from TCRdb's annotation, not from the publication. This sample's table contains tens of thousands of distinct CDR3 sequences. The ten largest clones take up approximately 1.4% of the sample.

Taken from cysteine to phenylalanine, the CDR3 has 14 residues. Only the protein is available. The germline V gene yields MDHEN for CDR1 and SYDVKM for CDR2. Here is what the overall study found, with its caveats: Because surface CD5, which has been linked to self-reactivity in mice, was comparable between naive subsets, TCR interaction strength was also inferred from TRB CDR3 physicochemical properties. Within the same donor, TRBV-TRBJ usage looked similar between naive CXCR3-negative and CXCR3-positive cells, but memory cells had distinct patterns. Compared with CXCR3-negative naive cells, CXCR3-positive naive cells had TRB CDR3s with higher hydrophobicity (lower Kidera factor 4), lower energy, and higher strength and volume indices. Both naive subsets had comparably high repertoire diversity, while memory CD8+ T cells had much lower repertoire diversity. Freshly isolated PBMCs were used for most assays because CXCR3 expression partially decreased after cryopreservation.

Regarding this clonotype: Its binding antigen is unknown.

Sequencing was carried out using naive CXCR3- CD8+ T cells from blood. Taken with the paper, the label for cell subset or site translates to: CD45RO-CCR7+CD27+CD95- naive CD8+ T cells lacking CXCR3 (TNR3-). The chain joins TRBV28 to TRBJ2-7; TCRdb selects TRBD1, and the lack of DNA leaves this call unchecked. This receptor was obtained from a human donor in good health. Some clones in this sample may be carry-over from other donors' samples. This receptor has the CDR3 CASSRLQAGYEQYF.